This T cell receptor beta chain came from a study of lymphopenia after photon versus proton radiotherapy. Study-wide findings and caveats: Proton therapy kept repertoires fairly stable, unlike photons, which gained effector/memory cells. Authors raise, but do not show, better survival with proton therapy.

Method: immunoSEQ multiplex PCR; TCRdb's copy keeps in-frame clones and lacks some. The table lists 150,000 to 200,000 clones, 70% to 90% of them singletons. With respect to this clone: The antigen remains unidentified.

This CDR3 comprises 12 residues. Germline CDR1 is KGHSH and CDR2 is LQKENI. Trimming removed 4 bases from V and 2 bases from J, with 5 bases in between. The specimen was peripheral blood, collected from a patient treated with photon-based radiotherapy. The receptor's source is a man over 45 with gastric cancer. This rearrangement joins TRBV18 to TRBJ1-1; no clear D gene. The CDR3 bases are TGTGCCAGCTCACGGGCAAACACTGAAGCTTTCTTT. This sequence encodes CASSRANTEAFF.